The 13 T cell receptor beta chains given below trace back to one sample, sequenced in a study of cytomegalovirus exposure and HLA in healthy donors. The PCR had 60 Vbeta and 13 Jbeta primers. TCRdb keeps only in-frame clones here, not all; method: immunoSEQ multiplex PCR. The sample carries 90,000 to 95,000 clones, around 84% recorded once. Sequencing was performed on PBMCs. The origin of the receptors is a man between 18 and 29 years old in good health and CMV-seronegative.

The chain joins TRBV19 to TRBJ2-7; a possible D gene is TRBD1 (5 bases). Trimming removed 4 bases from V and 4 bases from J, with 11 bases in between. The CDR3 is made up of 13 amino acids. CDR1 is LNHDA and CDR2 is SQIVND in the germline V gene (reference sequence). CDR3 sequence: CASSTTVWYEQYF. The CDR3 DNA is TGTGCCAGTAGTACGACAGTTTGGTACGAGCAGTACTTC.

About this clone: At one of its ends the junction is not consistent with the germline gene, which may arise from a read error. The same CDR3 also results from other DNA sequences found in this sample. The V gene is TRBV5-5, the J gene TRBJ1-5; a weak D match, TRBD1 (6 bases). Germline V gene sequence: CDR1 SGHKS, CDR2 YYEKEE (reference sequence). The CDR3 is 15 amino acids. CDR3 amino acids: CASSFGTPSNQPQHF. Here the CDR3 DNA reads TGTGCCAGCAGCTTCGGGACACCTAGCAATCAGCCCCAACATTTT. Together with reference TRBV5-5 and TRBJ1-5, the CDR3 gives the full variable domain: DAGVTQSPTHLIKTRGQQVTLRCSPISGHKSVSWYQQVLGQGPQFIFQYYEKEERGRGNFPDRFSARQFPNYSSELNVNALLLGDSALYLCASSFGTPSNQPQHFGDGTRLSIL.

This clone was found a few times. This chain uses TRBV5-1 with TRBJ2-1, with TRBD1 matching 10 bases. This CDR3 has 17 amino acids. Germline values: CDR1 SGHRS, CDR2 YFSETQ. Trimming removed 3 bases from V and 7 bases from J; junction bases left unmatched: 13. The CDR3 sequence: CASSYPPGTGAGNEQFF. The CDR3 region has the DNA TGCGCCAGCAGCTATCCCCCCGGGACAGGGGCAGGGAATGAGCAGTTCTTC.

This rearrangement joins TRBV11-2 to TRBJ1-1; 7 bases align to TRBD1. V lost 5 bases, J lost 1 base, and 4 bases stayed unmatched. Germline-derived CDR1 and CDR2 are SGHAT and FQNNGV. CDR3 length: 14 residues. CDR3 protein: CASSVTGPNTEAFF. CDR3 coding DNA: TGTGCCAGCAGCGTGACAGGGCCGAACACTGAAGCTTTCTTT.

V gene TRBV10-3 combines with J gene TRBJ1-2, with 7 nucleotides matching TRBD1. The CDR3 sequence is 12 residues long. Germline V gene lookup returns CDR1 ENHRY and CDR2 SYGVKD. Trimming removed 11 bases from V and 3 bases from J; junction bases left unmatched: 6. CDR3 region: CASEGADYGYTF. DNA for the CDR3: TGTGCCTCAGAGGGGGCGGACTATGGCTACACCTTC.

This clone was counted a few times. The genes are TRBV10-3 and TRBJ2-7; 12 positions agree with TRBD2. Per germline, CDR1 ENHRY and CDR2 SYGVKD. V gave up 8 bases and J gave up 0 bases; unmatched junction bases: 2. CDR3 length: 14 residues. The CDR3 nucleotides are TGTGCCATCGGACTAGCGGGGTCCTCCTACGAGCAGTACTTC. Translated: CAIGLAGSSYEQYF.

The chain links TRBV9 to TRBJ2-1; D is perhaps TRBD1 (6 bases). The CDR3 contains 14 residues. The germline V and J ends were trimmed by 0 bases and 6 bases, with 10 bases remaining between them. Germline loops: CDR1 SGDLS, CDR2 YYNGEE. CDR3 sequence: CASSVGGGLNEQFF. The CDR3 nucleotides are TGTGCCAGCAGCGTAGGAGGGGGTCTCAATGAGCAGTTCTTC.

The rearrangement links TRBV7-8 to TRBJ1-5; D ambiguous. V lost 5 bases and J 3 bases, leaving 11 bases between the germline ends. Germline CDR1 is SGHVS and CDR2 is FQNEAQ. The CDR3 extends over 14 amino acids. This chain's CDR3 is CASSVRATNQPQHF. The CDR3 bases are TGTGCCAGCAGCGTGAGGGCGACCAATCAGCCCCAGCATTTT.

The CDR3 loop is CASSVSSGANVLTF. The CDR3 coding sequence is TGTGCCAGCAGCGTTAGCTCTGGGGCCAACGTCCTGACTTTC. V is TRBV9 and J is TRBJ2-6, with unresolved D. The CDR3 totals 14 residues. V shed 2 bases and J shed 0 bases, with 3 bases lying between them. CDR1 SGDLS and CDR2 YYNGEE come from the germline V gene.

The gene calls are TRBV5-1 and TRBJ2-1, with 9 bases aligning to TRBD2. The V segment lost 4 bases and the J segment 1 base; nucleotides outside the gene matches: 6. Germline V gene sequence: CDR1 SGHRS, CDR2 YFSETQ. The CDR3 is 16 residues long. The CDR3 region has the DNA TGCGCCAGCAGCCAACAGGGACTAGCTTCCTACAATGAGCAGTTCTTC. This encodes CASSQQGLASYNEQFF.

This clone showed up just a few times. The chain combines TRBV19 with TRBJ2-5, with a possible D match to TRBD2 (6 bases). Germline CDR1 reads LNHDA; CDR2 reads SQIVND (reference sequence). The CDR3 is 15 amino acids. Trimming took 0 bases from V and 5 from J, leaving 13 bases between them. This CDR3 is CASSIDGAGRETQYF. The CDR3 nucleotides are TGTGCCAGTAGTATAGACGGGGCGGGGAGGGAGACCCAGTACTTC.

This sequence joins TRBV5-4 and TRBJ1-1, with a possible D match to TRBD1 (5 bases). Per the germline V gene, CDR1 is SGHNT and CDR2 is YYREEE (reference sequence). Trimming stripped 4 bases from V and 2 bases from J, with 9 bases between. The length of the CDR3 is 13 residues. CDR3 in DNA: TGTGCCAGCAGCCCGGACATTAACACTGAAGCTTTCTTT. Translated: CASSPDINTEAFF.

As regards this clone: At the DNA level, this CDR3 is encoded by other sequences in the same sample as well. CDR3 in DNA: TGTGCCAGCAGCCCTAACGACGGGGGGGCATACGAGCAGTACTTC. The encoded protein is CASSPNDGGAYEQYF. V and J are TRBV6-5 and TRBJ2-7, with 8 bases matching TRBD2. Per the germline V gene, CDR1 is MNHEY and CDR2 is SVGAGI. V shed 6 bases, J shed 4 bases, and the junction held 11 bases outside the gene matches. The CDR3 runs to 15 residues.